A single sample gave rise to the 20 T cell receptor beta chains below, sequenced in a study of OX40 agonist ivuxolimab in advanced cancers. Measured with immunoSEQ multiplex PCR; TCRdb has only the in-frame clones, and not every one. The table includes about 80,000 clones, around 90% detected once. Sequencing was performed on CD4+ or CD8+ T cells sorted from blood, taken in a trial of the OX40 agonist ivuxolimab. These receptors all come from an adult with an advanced solid tumor such as melanoma, head and neck, liver or kidney cancer.

V and J are TRBV6-1 and TRBJ2-5; D is undetermined. Germline V lookup: CDR1 MNHNS, CDR2 SASEGT. With 8 bases removed from V and 4 bases from J, the gap between germline ends came to 11 bases. There are 12 residues in the CDR3. The DNA of the CDR3 is TGTGCCAGCGCGGATTACTCAGAGACCCAGTACTTC. It encodes CASADYSETQYF.

The rearrangement links TRBV25-1 to TRBJ2-1, with 8 bases fitting TRBD2. This CDR3 contains 18 residues. Trimming at V came to 3 bases and at J to 9 bases, leaving 19 bases not matched to a gene. Germline CDR1 is MGHDK and CDR2 is SYGVNS. The CDR3 reads CASSDKWLAGPSRSEQFF. CDR3 DNA: TGTGCCAGCAGTGATAAATGGTTAGCGGGACCCAGTAGATCTGAGCAGTTCTTC.

J is TRBJ2-1 and V is TRBV6-5; D unresolved. In germline, CDR1 is MNHEY, CDR2 SVGAGI. The CDR3 extends over 11 amino acids. Trimming stripped 4 bases from V and 7 bases from J, with 5 bases between. The CDR3 reads CASSSRNEQFF. In nucleotides, the CDR3 is TGTGCCAGCAGTTCTAGAAATGAGCAGTTCTTC.

V usage is TRBV7-2 and J usage is TRBJ1-1, with 7 nucleotides matching TRBD1. This CDR3 has 15 amino acids. CDR1 SGHTA and CDR2 FQGNSA come from the germline V gene. Trimming cost V 5 bases and J 3 bases; bases outside gene matches: 9. The CDR3: CASSPGQVGYTEAFF. The CDR3 coding sequence is TGTGCCAGCAGCCCAGGACAGGTGGGGTACACTGAAGCTTTCTTT.

The V call is TRBV6-5, the J call TRBJ1-2; D gene ambiguous. Germline assignment: CDR1 MNHEY and CDR2 SVGAGI. CDR3 length: 15 residues. The V and J ends lost 6 bases and 4 bases respectively, with 18 bases between them. The CDR3 region has the DNA TGTGCCAGCAGACCCCGTAAACTTCCCTCCTATGGCTACACCTTC. It codes for CASRPRKLPSYGYTF.

The J gene is TRBJ1-2, the V gene TRBV7-2, with D uncertain. CDR3 length: 15 residues. Germline CDR1 SGHTA, CDR2 FQGNSA. V dropped 1 base and J dropped 4 bases, with 13 bases sitting between them. The chain's CDR3 is CASSLDSTTSYGYTF. In nucleotides, the CDR3 is TGTGCCAGCAGCTTAGATTCCACAACGAGCTATGGCTACACCTTC.

This chain uses TRBV5-7 with TRBJ1-3; D gene uncertain. TRBV5-7 is classed as an ORF, of uncertain function. The CDR3 is made up of 16 amino acids. Trimming took 2 bases from V and 2 from J, leaving 14 bases between them. As DNA, the CDR3 is TGTGCCAGCAGCTTTTTTTTCTTCCGTACTGGAAACACCATATATTTT. Its translation: CASSFFFFRTGNTIYF.

The chain joins TRBV5-4 to TRBJ2-3; the D is unclear. The germline V gene encodes CDR1 SGHNT and CDR2 YYREEE (reference sequence). The CDR3 has 15 amino acids. V gave up 0 bases and J gave up 1 base, with 9 bases separating them. Written as DNA, the CDR3 is TGTGCCAGCAGCTTGGCCCCCGGGCGCACAGATACGCAGTATTTT. Translated, it gives CASSLAPGRTDTQYF.

V gene TRBV28 combines with J gene TRBJ2-7, with 12 bases that match TRBD1. This CDR3 is built from 16 residues. V lost 8 bases to trimming and J lost 0 bases; unmatched junction nucleotides: 8. Germline V gene data show CDR1 as MDHEN and CDR2 as SYDVKM. The CDR3 spells CASLGTGGRGSYEQYF. The CDR3 region has the DNA TGTGCCAGCCTGGGGACAGGGGGCAGGGGCTCCTACGAGCAGTACTTC.

The chain couples TRBV14 to TRBJ2-7; TRBD2 is a possible D gene (6 bases). The V gene's germline CDR1 is SGHDN and CDR2 FVKESK. The germline V and J ends were trimmed by 1 base and 5 bases, with 21 bases remaining between them. There are 17 residues in the CDR3. The CDR3 nucleotides read TGTGCCAGCAGCCAAGTTGGAGGGTGGTACGGCCCTCACGAGCAGTACTTC. The encoded protein is CASSQVGGWYGPHEQYF.

The CDR3: CASSLPKRWTGAYNEQFF. The CDR3 region has the DNA TGTGCCAGCAGCCTCCCCAAACGCTGGACAGGGGCCTACAATGAGCAGTTCTTC. The chain is built from TRBV28 and TRBJ2-1, with TRBD1 identical over 9 bases. V trimming: 6 bases; J trimming: 2 bases; junction bases outside the gene matches: 14. CDR1 is MDHEN, CDR2 SYDVKM, per germline. This CDR3 region has 18 residues. Filled out from reference TRBV28 and TRBJ2-1, the complete variable domain reads DVKVTQSSRYLVKRTGEKVFLECVQDMDHENMFWYRQDPGLGLRLIYFSYDVKMKEKGDIPEGYSVSREKKERFSLILESASTNQTSMYLCASSLPKRWTGAYNEQFFGPGTRLTVL.

The V call is TRBV13, the J call TRBJ2-5, with D hard to call. The CDR3 has 16 residues. V was pared by 4 bases and J by 2 bases, with 17 bases between. Per germline, CDR1 PRHDT and CDR2 FYEKMQ (reference sequence). The CDR3 DNA is TGTGCCAGCAGCTCGCGTGGCAAATCACTACAAGAGACCCAGTACTTC. Its protein is CASSSRGKSLQETQYF.

The V gene is TRBV30, the J gene TRBJ2-7; D remains ambiguous. CDR3 length: 12 residues. Trimming took off 0 bases at V and 6 bases at J, with 9 bases between the two ends. The germline V gene encodes CDR1 GTSNPN and CDR2 SVGIG (reference sequence). CDR3 coding DNA: TGTGCCTGGAGTGTTTACCTCGGCGAGCAGTACTTC. Encoded protein: CAWSVYLGEQYF.

The chain combines TRBV5-1 with TRBJ1-1; D gene unclear. The length of the CDR3 is 14 residues. Deletions cut 4 bases from V and 1 base from J, with 11 bases between. In germline, CDR1 is SGHRS, CDR2 YFSETQ. CDR3 region: CASSQDGANTEAFF. The CDR3 DNA reads TGCGCCAGCAGCCAAGACGGAGCGAACACTGAAGCTTTCTTT.

The CDR3 sequence is CASSIAGLRLRANEAFF. The CDR3 DNA sequence: TGTGCCAGTAGTATAGCGGGGTTGCGATTAAGGGCAAATGAAGCTTTCTTT. The V gene is TRBV19, the J gene TRBJ1-1; D is undetermined. Trimming stripped 1 base from V and 7 bases from J, with 22 bases between. The CDR3 has 17 residues. From germline, CDR1 is LNHDA and CDR2 SQIVND (reference sequence).

V usage is TRBV28 and J usage is TRBJ2-5; possibly TRBD1 for D (6 bases). The V and J ends lost 6 bases and 7 bases respectively, with 18 bases between them. CDR1 is MDHEN and CDR2 is SYDVKM in the germline V gene. There are 14 residues in the CDR3. The CDR3 loop is CASSRDTVSGTQYF. The CDR3 DNA reads TGTGCCAGCAGCCGGGACACCGTTTCAGGGACCCAGTACTTC.

This clone was seen only once. The chain uses TRBV11-2 and TRBJ2-7; tentative D call: TRBD2 (5 bases). Per germline, CDR1 SGHAT and CDR2 FQNNGV. V was pared by 3 bases and J by 2 bases, with 8 bases between. The CDR3 has 13 residues. CDR3 loop: CASSFRTPYEQYF. The CDR3 nucleotides are TGTGCCAGCAGCTTTCGGACTCCCTACGAGCAGTACTTC.

The chain has TRBV18 and TRBJ1-3, with D tentatively TRBD1 (5 bases). The CDR3 totals 15 residues. The germline V gene encodes CDR1 KGHSH and CDR2 LQKENI. The ends were cut back, 3 bases at V and 0 bases at J, with 9 bases in the middle. CDR3 amino acids: CASSPQGTSGNTIYF. As DNA, the CDR3 is TGTGCCAGCTCACCGCAAGGGACCTCTGGAAACACCATATATTTT.

V usage is TRBV5-4 and J usage is TRBJ2-3; D is uncertain. Looked up from germline, CDR1 is SGHNT and CDR2 is YYREEE (reference sequence). V lost 2 bases, J lost 2 bases, and 9 bases lay in between. This CDR3 is 14 amino acids long. The CDR3 here is CASSLRDPTDTQYF. The DNA of the CDR3 is TGTGCCAGCAGCTTAAGGGATCCCACAGATACGCAGTATTTT.

V and J are TRBV6-1 and TRBJ2-3; TRBD1 might be the D (6 bases). This CDR3 has 15 amino acids. Between the trimmed V and J ends, which lost 6 bases and 1 base, there was a span of 14 bases. Germline CDR1 and CDR2: MNHNS and SASEGT. CDR3 in amino acids: CASRTGTQRTDTQYF. The CDR3 DNA is TGTGCCAGCAGAACCGGGACACAACGCACAGATACGCAGTATTTT.